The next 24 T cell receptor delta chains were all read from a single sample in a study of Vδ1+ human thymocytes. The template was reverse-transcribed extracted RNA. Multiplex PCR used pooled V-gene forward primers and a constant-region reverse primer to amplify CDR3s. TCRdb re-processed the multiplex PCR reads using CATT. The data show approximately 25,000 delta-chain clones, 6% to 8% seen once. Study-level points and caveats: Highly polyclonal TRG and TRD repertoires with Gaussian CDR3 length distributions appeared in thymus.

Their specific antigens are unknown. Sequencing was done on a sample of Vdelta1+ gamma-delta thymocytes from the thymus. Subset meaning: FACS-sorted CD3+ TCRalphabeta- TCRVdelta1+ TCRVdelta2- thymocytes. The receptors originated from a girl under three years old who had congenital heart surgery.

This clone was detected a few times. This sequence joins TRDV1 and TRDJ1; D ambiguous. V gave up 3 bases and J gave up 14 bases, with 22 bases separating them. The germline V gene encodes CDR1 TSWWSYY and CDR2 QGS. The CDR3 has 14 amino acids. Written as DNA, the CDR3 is TGTGCTCTTGGGGACACGACGTTCATTAGCGGCCTTATCTTT. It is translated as CALGDTTFISGLIF.

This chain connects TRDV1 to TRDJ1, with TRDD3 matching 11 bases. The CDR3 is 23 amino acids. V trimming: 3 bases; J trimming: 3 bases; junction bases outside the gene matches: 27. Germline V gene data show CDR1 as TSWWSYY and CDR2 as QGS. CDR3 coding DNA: TGTGCTCTTGGGGACTCGTACTTGCCTCCACCGCTTGGGGGATACGCGTATGCCGATAAACTCATCTTT. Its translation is CALGDSYLPPPLGGYAYADKLIF.

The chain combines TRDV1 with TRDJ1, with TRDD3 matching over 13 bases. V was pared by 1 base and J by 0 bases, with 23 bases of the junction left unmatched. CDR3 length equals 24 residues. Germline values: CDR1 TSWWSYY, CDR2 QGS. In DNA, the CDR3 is TGTGCTCTTGGGGAACCAGACAATCTACGTTACTGGGGGATACGGAGGGCGTACACCGATAAACTCATCTTT. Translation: CALGEPDNLRYWGIRRAYTDKLIF.

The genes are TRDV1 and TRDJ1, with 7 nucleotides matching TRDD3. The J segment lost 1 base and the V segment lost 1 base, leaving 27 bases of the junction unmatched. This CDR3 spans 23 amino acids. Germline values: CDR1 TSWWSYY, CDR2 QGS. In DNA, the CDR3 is TGTGCTCTTGGGGAACGCGGACCTCGACTCGAATCTGGGGGGCTCACCCTCACCGATAAACTCATCTTT. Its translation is CALGERGPRLESGGLTLTDKLIF.

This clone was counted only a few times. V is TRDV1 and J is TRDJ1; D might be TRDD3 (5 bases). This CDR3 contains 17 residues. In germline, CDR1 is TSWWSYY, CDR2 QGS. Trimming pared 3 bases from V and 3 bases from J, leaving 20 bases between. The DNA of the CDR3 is TGTGCTCTTGGGGACACATCCTCCCTCTGGGAGGCCGATAAACTCATCTTT. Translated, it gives CALGDTSSLWEADKLIF.

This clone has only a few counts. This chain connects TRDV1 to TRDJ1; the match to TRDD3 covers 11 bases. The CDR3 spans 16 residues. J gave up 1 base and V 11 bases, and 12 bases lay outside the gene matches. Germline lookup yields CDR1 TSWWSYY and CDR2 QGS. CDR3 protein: CAVLLGDTRPTDKLIF. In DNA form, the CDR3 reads TGTGCTGTTTTATTGGGGGATACGCGACCCACCGATAAACTCATCTTT.

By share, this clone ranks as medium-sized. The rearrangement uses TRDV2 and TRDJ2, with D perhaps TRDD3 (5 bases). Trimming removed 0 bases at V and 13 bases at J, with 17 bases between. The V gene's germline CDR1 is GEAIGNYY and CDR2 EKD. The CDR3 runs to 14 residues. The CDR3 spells CACDTLEGGDTLFF. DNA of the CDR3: TGTGCCTGTGACACCTTGGAAGGGGGTGATACACTCTTCTTT.

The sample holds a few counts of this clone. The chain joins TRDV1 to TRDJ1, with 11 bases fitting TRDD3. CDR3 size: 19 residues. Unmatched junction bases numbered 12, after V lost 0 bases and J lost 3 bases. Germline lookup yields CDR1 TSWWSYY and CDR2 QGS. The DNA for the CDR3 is TGTGCTCTTGGGGAACTAGGGGAAGACTGGGGGATAAGATCCGATAAACTCATCTTT. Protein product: CALGELGEDWGIRSDKLIF.

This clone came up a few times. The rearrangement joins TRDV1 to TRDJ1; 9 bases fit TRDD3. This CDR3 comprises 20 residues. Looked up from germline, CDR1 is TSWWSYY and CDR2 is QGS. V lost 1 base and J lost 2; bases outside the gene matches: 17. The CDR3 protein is CALGEHFFPLGDFSTDKLIF. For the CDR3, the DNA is TGTGCTCTTGGGGAACACTTTTTCCCGCTGGGGGATTTTAGTACCGATAAACTCATCTTT.

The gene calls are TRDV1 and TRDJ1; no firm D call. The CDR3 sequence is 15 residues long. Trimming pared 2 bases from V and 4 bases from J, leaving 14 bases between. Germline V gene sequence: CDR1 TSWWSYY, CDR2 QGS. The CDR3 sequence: CALGEIPLACDKLIF. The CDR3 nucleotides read TGTGCTCTTGGGGAAATCCCTCTGGCGTGCGATAAACTCATCTTT.

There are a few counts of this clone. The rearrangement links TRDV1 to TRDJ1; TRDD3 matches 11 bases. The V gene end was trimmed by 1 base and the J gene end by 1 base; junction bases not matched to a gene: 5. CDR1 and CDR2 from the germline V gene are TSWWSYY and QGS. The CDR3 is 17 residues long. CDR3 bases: TGTGCTCTTGGGGAACCGTTGGGGGATACGCTCACCGATAAACTCATCTTT. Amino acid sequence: CALGEPLGDTLTDKLIF.

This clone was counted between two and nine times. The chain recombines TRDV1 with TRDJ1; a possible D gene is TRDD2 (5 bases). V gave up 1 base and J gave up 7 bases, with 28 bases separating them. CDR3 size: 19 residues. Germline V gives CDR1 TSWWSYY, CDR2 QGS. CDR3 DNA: TGTGCTCTTGGGGAACCGGATTCAAGGCCTTCGCCGCGGGAGGGTAAACTCATCTTT. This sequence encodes CALGEPDSRPSPREGKLIF.

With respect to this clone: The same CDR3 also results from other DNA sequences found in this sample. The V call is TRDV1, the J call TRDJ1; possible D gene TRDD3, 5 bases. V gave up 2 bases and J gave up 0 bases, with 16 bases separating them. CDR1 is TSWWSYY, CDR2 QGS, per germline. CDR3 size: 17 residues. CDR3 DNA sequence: TGTGCTCTTGGGGAATTGGGGTGGGCTATCTACACCGATAAACTCATCTTT. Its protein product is CALGELGWAIYTDKLIF.

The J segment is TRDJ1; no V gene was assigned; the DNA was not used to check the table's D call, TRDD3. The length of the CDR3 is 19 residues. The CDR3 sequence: CALGEKAEYWGMYTDKLIF. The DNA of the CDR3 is TGTGCTCTTGGGGAAAAGGCTGAGTACTGGGGGATGTACACCGATAAACTCATCTTT.

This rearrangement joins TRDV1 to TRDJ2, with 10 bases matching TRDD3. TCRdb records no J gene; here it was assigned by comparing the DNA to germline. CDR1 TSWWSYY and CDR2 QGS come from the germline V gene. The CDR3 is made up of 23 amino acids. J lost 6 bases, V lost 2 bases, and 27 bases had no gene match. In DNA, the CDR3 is TGTGCTCTTGGGGAAGAAAGGCCCGACCATATACTGGGGGATCCCCCGGAGGCAGCACAACTCTTCTTT. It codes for CALGEERPDHILGDPPEAAQLFF.

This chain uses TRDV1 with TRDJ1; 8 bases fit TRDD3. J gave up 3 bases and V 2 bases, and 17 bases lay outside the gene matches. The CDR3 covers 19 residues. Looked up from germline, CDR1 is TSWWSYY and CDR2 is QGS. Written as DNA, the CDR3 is TGTGCTCTTGGGGAATCTTGGCGGCTGGGGGACCTCCTCTCCGATAAACTCATCTTT. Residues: CALGESWRLGDLLSDKLIF.

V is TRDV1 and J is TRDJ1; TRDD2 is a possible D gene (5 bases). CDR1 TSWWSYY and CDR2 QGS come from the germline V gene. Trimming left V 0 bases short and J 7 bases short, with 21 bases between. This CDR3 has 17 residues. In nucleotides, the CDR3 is TGTGCTCTTGGGGAACTAATAATACCGACCTACCTCGGTAAACTCATCTTT. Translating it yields CALGELIIPTYLGKLIF.

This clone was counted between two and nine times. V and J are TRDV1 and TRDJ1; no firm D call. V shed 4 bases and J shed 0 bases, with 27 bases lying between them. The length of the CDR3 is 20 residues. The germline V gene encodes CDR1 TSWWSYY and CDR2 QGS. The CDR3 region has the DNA TGTGCTCTTGGGGGACTACCGTCGCCCCGTCTTAGGCCGTACACCGATAAACTCATCTTT. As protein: CALGGLPSPRLRPYTDKLIF.

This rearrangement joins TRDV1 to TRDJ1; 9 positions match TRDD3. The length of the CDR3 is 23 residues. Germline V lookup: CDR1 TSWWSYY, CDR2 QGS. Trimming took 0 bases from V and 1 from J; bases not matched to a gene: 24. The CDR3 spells CALGELRHLPLYWGSQGTDKLIF. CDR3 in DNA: TGTGCTCTTGGGGAACTACGTCACCTTCCCCTCTACTGGGGGAGCCAGGGCACCGATAAACTCATCTTT.

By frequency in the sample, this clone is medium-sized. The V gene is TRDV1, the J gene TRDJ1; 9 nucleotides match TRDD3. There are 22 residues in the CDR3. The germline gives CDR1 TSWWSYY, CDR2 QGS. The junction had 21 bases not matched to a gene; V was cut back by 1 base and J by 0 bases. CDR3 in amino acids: CALGEPGIPPSLGDLYTDKLIF. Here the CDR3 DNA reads TGTGCTCTTGGGGAACCGGGCATCCCCCCATCACTGGGGGACCTGTACACCGATAAACTCATCTTT.

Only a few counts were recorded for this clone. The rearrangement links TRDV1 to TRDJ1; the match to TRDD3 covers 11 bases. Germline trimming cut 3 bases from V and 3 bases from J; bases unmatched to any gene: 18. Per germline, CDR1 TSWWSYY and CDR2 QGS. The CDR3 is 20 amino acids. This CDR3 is CALGDSSGRGGYGGADKLIF. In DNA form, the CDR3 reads TGTGCTCTTGGGGACAGTTCAGGGCGTGGGGGATACGGAGGGGCCGATAAACTCATCTTT.

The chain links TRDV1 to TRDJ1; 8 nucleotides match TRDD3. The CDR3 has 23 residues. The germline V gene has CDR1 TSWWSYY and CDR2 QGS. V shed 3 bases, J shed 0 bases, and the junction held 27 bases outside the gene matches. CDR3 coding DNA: TGTGCTCTTGGGGACGCGATCCGTTACAACCTTCCACTGGGGGTTAGGTACACCGATAAACTCATCTTT. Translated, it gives CALGDAIRYNLPLGVRYTDKLIF.

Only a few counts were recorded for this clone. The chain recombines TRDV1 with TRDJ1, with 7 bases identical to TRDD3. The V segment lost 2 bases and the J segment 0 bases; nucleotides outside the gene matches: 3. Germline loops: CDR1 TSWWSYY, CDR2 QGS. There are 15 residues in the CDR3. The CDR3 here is CALGEWGTYTDKLIF. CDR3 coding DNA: TGTGCTCTTGGGGAATGGGGGACGTACACCGATAAACTCATCTTT.

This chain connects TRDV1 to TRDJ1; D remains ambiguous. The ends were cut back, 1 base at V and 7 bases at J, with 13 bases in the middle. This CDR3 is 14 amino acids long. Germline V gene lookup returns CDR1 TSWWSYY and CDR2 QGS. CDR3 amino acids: CALGEPEFPVKLIF. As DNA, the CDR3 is TGTGCTCTTGGGGAACCGGAATTTCCCGTTAAACTCATCTTT.